The 6 T cell receptor beta chains given below trace back to one sample, sequenced in a study of T cell responses to AZD1222 COVID-19 vaccine. The method was immunoSEQ multiplex PCR; TCRdb's version includes in-frame clones alone and lacks a portion of them. The table records about 84,000 clones, approximately 83% of them present only once. The specimen was peripheral blood, collected 28 days after the second AZD1222 dose. The source is an adult who received the AZD1222 COVID-19 vaccine.

The CDR3 sequence: CATSRTGVGETEAFF. The CDR3 region has the DNA TGTGCCACCAGTCGGACAGGGGTAGGCGAGACTGAAGCTTTCTTT. The V and J genes are TRBV24-1 and TRBJ1-1, with TRBD1 matching 9 bases. The CDR3 spans 15 residues. The J segment lost 5 bases and the V segment lost 6 bases, leaving 9 bases of the junction unmatched. CDR1 and CDR2 (germline): KGHDR, SFDVKD.

This chain connects TRBV3-1 (or the pseudogene TRBV3-2) to TRBJ1-2; possible D gene TRBD1, 6 bases. V lost 3 bases and J lost 7, with 15 bases in between. Per the germline V gene, CDR1 is LGHDT and CDR2 is YNNKEL (reference sequence). This CDR3 has 14 amino acids. The CDR3 here is CASSQSGTQIGYTF. In DNA, the CDR3 is TGTGCCAGCAGCCAGTCTGGGACACAAATTGGCTACACCTTC.

The chain carries TRBV5-1 and TRBJ2-5; TRBD2 agrees at 7 bases. The length of the CDR3 is 15 residues. The germline V gene has CDR1 SGHRS and CDR2 YFSETQ. The J segment lost 3 bases and the V segment lost 3 bases, leaving 8 bases of the junction unmatched. The CDR3 here is CASSSLTSREETQYF. As DNA, the CDR3 is TGCGCCAGCAGCTCCTTGACTAGCAGAGAAGAGACCCAGTACTTC.

This clone was seen just once. The chain carries TRBV29-1 and TRBJ2-1, with D possibly matching TRBD2 (6 bases). With 1 base removed from V and 8 bases from J, the gap between germline ends came to 18 bases. The CDR3 runs 15 residues. Looked up from germline, CDR1 is SQVTM and CDR2 is ANQGSEA. CDR3 amino acids: CSVEGGRDPQDEQFF. As DNA, the CDR3 is TGCAGCGTTGAAGGTGGGCGGGACCCTCAAGATGAGCAGTTCTTC.

This clone is judged medium-sized. The V gene is TRBV5-1, the J gene TRBJ2-7; TRBD1 agrees at 8 bases. CDR1 is SGHRS, CDR2 YFSETQ, per germline. This CDR3 contains 17 residues. The V gene end was trimmed by 4 bases and the J gene end by 3 bases; junction bases not matched to a gene: 15. The CDR3 protein is CASSTTPVDRVNYEQYF. For the CDR3, the DNA is TGCGCCAGCAGCACTACCCCAGTGGACAGGGTTAACTACGAGCAGTACTTC.

About this clone: Mismatch with germline at one junction end may stem from a read error. The CDR3 loop is CASSQAHSRDYGYTF. The CDR3 DNA reads TGTGCCAGCAGCCAAGCTCACAGTCGAGACTATGGCTACACCTTT. The rearrangement uses TRBV4-2 and TRBJ1-2; no reliable D call. The CDR3 totals 15 residues. The germline V gene encodes CDR1 LGHNA and CDR2 YNFKEQ.